The T cell receptor beta chain described here comes from a study of blood T cells in healthy people across ages. Study as a whole: Template switching retrieved approximately one barcoded beta molecule for each two T cells.

Then a second PCR, running about 7 to 11 cycles, was carried out with a sample-barcoded 5' primer and a J-beta primer mix. TCRdb redid the calling of the 5' RACE reads with MiXCR, one entry per CDR3 protein. The sample lists about 720,000 distinct CDR3 sequences; just under 25% were seen once. The CDR3 runs 16 residues. The germline V gene has CDR1 SGHTA and CDR2 FQGNSA. V lost 5 bases and J lost 4; bases outside the gene matches: 6. Donation came from healthy Caucasian individuals in Russia who were aged roughly 6 to 95. These same records also appear under a second study, on T cells of mothers and their children.

This TCR was recovered from a boy aged 5-17 years in good health. This chain joins TRBV7-2 and TRBJ2-7; 15 nucleotides align to TRBD2. The source material was blood. The CDR3 sequence is CASSRGLAGGEYEQYF. The CDR3 coding sequence is TGTGCCAGCAGCCGGGGACTAGCGGGGGGTGAATACGAGCAGTACTTC.